Listed here is a single T cell receptor (beta chain). Its cognate antigen has yet to be identified. There are no base qualities to consult, and no much larger clone falls within one base. In total, just over 650 healthy bone marrow donors made up the cohort. At the time of sampling, all cohort members were nominally healthy, though unrecorded immune exposures were likely present. The donor tested CMV seropositive, placing the donor among the 289 seropositive members of the cohort. A peripheral blood sample was provided by each donor, and peripheral blood mononuclear cells were used for TCR beta sequencing. Genomic DNA extraction from the blood cell samples was performed with the Qiagen DNeasy Blood Extraction Kit. The source of the sample is a study of cytomegalovirus exposure and HLA in healthy donors (dated by TCRdb to about 2017). A note on the overall study: In an earlier analysis of under 600 of the donors, 250 to 300 Gb of sequence data and just under 120 million unique TCR beta sequences from some 170 million T cells were reported. The later analysis used no new phenotypic data to find candidate immune exposures, relying instead on TCR beta sequences and their occurrence across donors. HLA typing included class I and class II loci at four-digit resolution. The genetic ancestry cluster associated with self-reported Caucasian donors included 80% to 90% of the 300 to 400 genotyped donors. A later genetic analysis took genome-wide SNP genotypes for about 55% of the roughly 670 donors and used that subset as a discovery cohort. The number of donors typed differed by locus, with about 620-630 for A, B, C, DRB1 and DQB1, roughly 550 for DQA1, over 600 for DPA1, and roughly 450 for DPB1. Donor age, sex, ethnicity and CMV serostatus were collected together with the repertoire data. In an earlier analysis of about 590 of the donors, high-throughput TCR beta sequencing was used to judge whether each TCR beta V gene segment behaved as functional or pseudogenic. Five DR-DQ haplotypes were treated as single units for association and clustering because of strong linkage in the cohort. An early release that covered about 600 HLA-typed donors contained 250 to 350 gigabases of sequencing data and tens of millions of unique TCR sequences. Besides the first cohort of around 700 subjects, a separate validation cohort made up of some 110 different subjects was used. Every repertoire in the discovery cohort had been generated on one and the same sequencing platform. Among 398 genotyped donors of the cohort, an average of approximately 250,000 unique TCR beta nucleotide sequences were sequenced per donor, roughly a sixth of them non-productive. The study profiled the T cell repertoires of 500 to 800 subjects by immunosequencing and related them to cytomegalovirus serostatus. The study aimed to test whether cataloging public T cell receptors could reveal signatures of past pathogen exposure. A later analysis re-analyzed previously published TCR beta repertoires from 666 donors and added high-resolution HLA genotyping to study TCR occurrence patterns. To predict cytomegalovirus infection status, the study brought together high-throughput TCR immunosequencing, statistical association of individual TCRs with disease status, and machine learning. Findings and caveats that apply to the study as a whole: A few of the identified cytomegalovirus-associated TCR beta chains were confirmed in vitro to be specific for cytomegalovirus antigens. In a later analysis, TCR association rates were found to vary across HLA loci, with the most associated TCRs seen for DRB1 alleles and the fewest for HLA-C alleles. Only TCR beta chains were sequenced in this cohort, and the absence of alpha or paired-chain data limited detectable features. The classifier was reported to diagnose cytomegalovirus status with high specificity and sensitivity in both the original cohort and the validation cohort. A later analysis found that most CMV-associated TCR beta chains appeared HLA-restricted, with HLA associations seemingly driven largely by CMV exposure. Correlated functional status among segregating V segments might reflect linkage disequilibrium, but an unknown experimental factor could not be ruled out. A later genetic analysis reported fewer N-insertions in productive TCRs among donors in an Asian-associated ancestry cluster than the roughly 700-donor mean. The earlier analysis of 450 to 700 of the donors excluded around 17 rarely observed V segments, including chromosome 9 orphons, because counts were too low. Several of the top co-occurrence clusters appeared to be linked to parvovirus B19, influenza, CMV and Epstein-Barr virus, according to a later analysis. In a later genetic analysis, a missense DCLRE1C variant was associated with V-gene and J-gene trimming of TCR beta chains, and the association was replicated in an independent cohort. Some IMGT-functional V segments, including TRBV6-2 and TRBV6-3, could not be told apart with the 87-base-pair reads, so those segments were excluded. An earlier analysis of 587 of the donors showed that most TCR beta V segments appeared in productive rearrangements either about 87% or about 30% of the time, which broadly matched IMGT annotations. The study gave a list of 150 to 200 TCR beta chains associated with cytomegalovirus. It was suggested by the authors that the approach could potentially be generalized to other disease states and immunological phenotypes. Most TCR sequences were seen in very few donors, while some public TCRs were found in many individuals. The sequencing pipeline was judged likely to have produced a cluster of highly shared sequence variants as a technical artifact. When HLA alleles, especially DR and DQ, strongly co-occurred, attributing TCR associations to individual alleles was difficult. A further reported finding was that TCR beta sequences accurately predicted the HLA-A and HLA-B alleles for most subjects in the first cohort. Sequencing depth was assumed to be roughly uniform across donors in the presence/absence analyses, though that assumption may not hold. A later analysis associated 16,951 TCR beta sequences with specific HLA alleles at a false discovery rate of 0.05. Because HLA typing was unavailable for some donors at each locus, only the typed subset was used in association tests. A later analysis found that HLA-associated TCR beta chains were more clonally expanded and had lower generation probabilities than equally common non-associated chains. CMV serostatus was the only immune exposure information available for the cohort.

Library construction relied on the immunoSEQ multiplex PCR assay. For the multiplex PCR, a mixture combining 60 forward primers for TCR Vbeta segments and 13 reverse primers for TCR Jbeta segments was used. A multiplex PCR assay on genomic DNA amplified the CDR3 region of rearranged TCR beta genes. Amplified TCR beta libraries were sequenced as 87-base-pair reads on the Illumina HiSeq System. Processing in the source paper ran as follows. Across the roughly 670 repertoires, a later analysis counted approximately 83 million unique TCR beta chains, around 10 million of which were shared by at least two donors. A nearest-neighbor algorithm error-corrected the raw reads and collapsed the reads into unique sequences, merging closely related sequences to remove PCR and sequencing errors. To assign V, D and J gene segments, CDR3 sequences were aligned to IMGT reference sequences. For a sequence to be retained, a match of at least six nucleotides to both a V gene segment and a J gene segment was required. A rearrangement was called productive if the CDR3 had no stop codons and remained in frame with V and J, and every other rearrangement was called non-productive. CDR3 was defined according to IMGT convention as the region running from the second conserved V-encoded cysteine to the conserved J-encoded phenylalanine. Sequences without an unambiguous match to a single V gene segment were excluded from the earlier analysis of several hundred of the donors. An earlier analysis of just under 600 of the donors called V segments functional above 56.7% productive rearrangements and segregating when the between-donor standard deviation exceeded 5%. A statistical classification framework was built to diagnose cytomegalovirus status from the catalog of TCR beta chain sequences. In a later analysis, V and J genes were assigned by comparing TCR nucleotide sequences against IMGT/GENE-DB human TR gene sequences. A later analysis assigned CDR3 sequences and most-parsimonious VDJ recombination scenarios with the TCRdist pipeline. In a later analysis, each TCR beta chain was defined by its CDR3 amino acid sequence together with its V-gene family, and reads without a unique V-gene family were excluded. As a way to deal with suspected cross-contamination and a sequencing artifact, a later analysis dropped 500 to 700 nucleotide sequences that were highly shared and had low generation probability. A later analysis calculated a clonal expansion index for each public chain from normalized within-repertoire ranks of inferred template counts. In a later analysis, generation probabilities were computed with a VDJ recombination model fitted to out-of-frame rearrangements, and the resulting probabilities were checked against IGoR. In a later analysis, hypergeometric tests were used to score TCR-TCR, TCR-HLA and TCR-CMV co-occurrence, with a repertoire-size bias correction applied to TCR pairs. To estimate false discovery rates, a later analysis permuted the HLA or CMV assignments 20 times. In a later analysis, co-occurring TCRs were grouped using DBSCAN, with TCRdist sequence similarity added in when clustering inside HLA-allele-positive subsets. For co-occurrence clustering, repertoires with fewer than 30,000 or more than 120,000 public chains were excluded, along with about five repertoires with anomalous nucleotide sharing. The table was pulled from immuneACCESS by TCRdb, which kept in-frame rearrangements only. Such tables lose some clones; where checked, under half of the loss comes from unresolved V genes, and the rest has no known cause. For V, J and clone size, that table is used; D and trimming come from the DNA. The sample has around 130,000 clones on record, about 75% of them singletons. The top ten constitute 2.5% to 3.5% of the sample.

The cysteine opens and the phenylalanine closes a CDR3 of 15 amino acids. The only DNA kept is the CDR3, 45 bases in frame from the first base. CDR1 and CDR2 (SGHDT, YYEEEE) derive from the germline V gene. The germline ends are 11 bases apart after V is trimmed by 2 bases and J by 2 bases. The sequence came from a woman in her forties in good health and CMV-seropositive. Sequencing was carried out using PBMCs. This receptor chain uses TRBV5-6 and TRBJ1-5, with TRBD1 tentatively as D gene (5 bases match). The DNA reads TGTGCCAGCAGCTTCAACGGGGGAGGCAATCAGCCCCAGCATTTT. Its coded protein is CASSFNGGGNQPQHF.